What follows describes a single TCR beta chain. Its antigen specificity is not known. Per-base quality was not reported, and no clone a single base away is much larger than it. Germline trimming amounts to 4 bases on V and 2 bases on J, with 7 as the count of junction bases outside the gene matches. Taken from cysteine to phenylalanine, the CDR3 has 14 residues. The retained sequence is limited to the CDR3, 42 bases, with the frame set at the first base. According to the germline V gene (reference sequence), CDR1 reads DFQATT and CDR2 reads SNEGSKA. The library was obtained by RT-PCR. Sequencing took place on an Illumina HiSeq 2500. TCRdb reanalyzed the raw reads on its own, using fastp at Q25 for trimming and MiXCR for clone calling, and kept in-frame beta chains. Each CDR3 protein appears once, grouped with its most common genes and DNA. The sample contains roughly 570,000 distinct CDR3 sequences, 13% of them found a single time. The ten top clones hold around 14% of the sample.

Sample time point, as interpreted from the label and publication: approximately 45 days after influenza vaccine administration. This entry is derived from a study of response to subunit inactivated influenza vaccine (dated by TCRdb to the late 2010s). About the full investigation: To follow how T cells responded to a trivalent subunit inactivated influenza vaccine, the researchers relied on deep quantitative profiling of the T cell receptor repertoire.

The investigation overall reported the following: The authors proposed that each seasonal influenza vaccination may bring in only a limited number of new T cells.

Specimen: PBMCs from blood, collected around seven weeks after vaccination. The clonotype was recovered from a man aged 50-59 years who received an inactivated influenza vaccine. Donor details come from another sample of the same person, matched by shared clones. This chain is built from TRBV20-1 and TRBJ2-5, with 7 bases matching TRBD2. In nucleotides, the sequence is TGCAGTGCTACGAGCGGGGTGTCACAAGAGACCCAGTACTTC. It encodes CSATSGVSQETQYF.